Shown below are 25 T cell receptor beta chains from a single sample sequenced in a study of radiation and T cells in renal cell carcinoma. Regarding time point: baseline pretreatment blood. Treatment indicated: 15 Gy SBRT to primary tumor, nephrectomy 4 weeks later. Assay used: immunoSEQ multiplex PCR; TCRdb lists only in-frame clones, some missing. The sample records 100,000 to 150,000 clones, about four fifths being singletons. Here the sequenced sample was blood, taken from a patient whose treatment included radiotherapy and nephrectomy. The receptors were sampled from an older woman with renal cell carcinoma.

CDR3 nucleotide sequence: TGCGCCAGCAGCTTGTTTGGGACTAGCGGAGGAGGAGAGACCCAGTACTTC. Translation: CASSLFGTSGGGETQYF. This chain joins TRBV5-1 and TRBJ2-5; the match to TRBD2 covers 11 bases. Germline V gene sequence: CDR1 SGHRS, CDR2 YFSETQ. This CDR3 region has 17 residues. The V and J ends lost 1 base and 4 bases, in that order; junction bases with no gene match: 9.

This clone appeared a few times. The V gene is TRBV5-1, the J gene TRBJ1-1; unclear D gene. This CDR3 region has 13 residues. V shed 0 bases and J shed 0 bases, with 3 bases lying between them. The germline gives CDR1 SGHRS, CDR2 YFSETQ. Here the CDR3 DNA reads TGCGCCAGCAGCTTGGAGGTGAACACTGAAGCTTTCTTT. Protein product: CASSLEVNTEAFF.

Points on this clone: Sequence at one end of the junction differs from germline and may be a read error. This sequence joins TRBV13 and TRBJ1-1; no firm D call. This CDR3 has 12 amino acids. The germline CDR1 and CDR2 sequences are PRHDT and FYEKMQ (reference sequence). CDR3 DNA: TGTGCCAGCAGCGTAGGACGGGGTGAAGCTTTCTTT. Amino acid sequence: CASSVGRGEAFF. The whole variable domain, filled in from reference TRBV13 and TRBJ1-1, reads AAGVIQSPRHLIKEKRETATLKCYPIPRHDTVYWYQQGPGQDPQFLISFYEKMQSDKGSIPDRFSAQQFSDYHSELNMSSLELGDSALYFCASSVGRGEAFFGQGTRLTVV.

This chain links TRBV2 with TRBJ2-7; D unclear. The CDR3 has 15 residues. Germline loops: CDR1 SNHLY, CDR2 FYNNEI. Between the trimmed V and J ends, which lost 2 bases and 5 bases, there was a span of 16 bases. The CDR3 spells CASSELGPSRNEQYF. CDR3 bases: TGTGCCAGCAGTGAATTAGGCCCCTCCCGGAACGAGCAGTACTTC.

CDR3 coding DNA: TGTGCCAGAGGGGGGACTTATAACTCAAACTATGGCTACACCTTC. It specifies CARGGTYNSNYGYTF. V is TRBV2 and J is TRBJ1-2, with TRBD1 as a possible D gene (6 bases). Germline V gene lookup returns CDR1 SNHLY and CDR2 FYNNEI. The length of the CDR3 is 15 residues. The germline V and J ends were trimmed by 9 bases and 2 bases, with 19 bases remaining between them.

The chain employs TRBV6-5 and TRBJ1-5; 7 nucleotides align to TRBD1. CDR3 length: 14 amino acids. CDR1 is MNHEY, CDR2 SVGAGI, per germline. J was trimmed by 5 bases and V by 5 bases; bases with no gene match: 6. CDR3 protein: CASSIDREDQPQHF. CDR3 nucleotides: TGTGCCAGCAGTATCGACAGGGAGGATCAGCCCCAGCATTTT.

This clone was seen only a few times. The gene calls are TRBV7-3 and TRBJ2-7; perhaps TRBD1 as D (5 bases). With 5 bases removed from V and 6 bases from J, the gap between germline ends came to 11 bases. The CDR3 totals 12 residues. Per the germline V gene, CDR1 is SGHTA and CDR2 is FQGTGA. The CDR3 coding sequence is TGTGCCAGCAGCCTGGACACGGTCGAGCAGTACTTC. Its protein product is CASSLDTVEQYF.

As DNA, the CDR3 is TGTGCCAGCAGCTCCGTGGGTCGTAGCTCTGGGGCCAACGTCCTGACTTTC. The encoded protein is CASSSVGRSSGANVLTF. The chain uses TRBV7-3 and TRBJ2-6; D not resolved. This CDR3 has 17 amino acids. Germline CDR1 reads SGHTA; CDR2 reads FQGTGA. Trimming shortened V by 4 bases and J by 0 bases, and 13 bases separated the two germline ends. The full variable domain, rest sourced from reference TRBV7-3 and TRBJ2-6, is GAGVSQTPSNKVTEKGKYVELRCDPISGHTALYWYRQSLGQGPEFLIYFQGTGAADDSGLPNDRFFAVRPEGSVSTLKIQRTERGDSAVYLCASSSVGRSSGANVLTFGAGSRLTVL.

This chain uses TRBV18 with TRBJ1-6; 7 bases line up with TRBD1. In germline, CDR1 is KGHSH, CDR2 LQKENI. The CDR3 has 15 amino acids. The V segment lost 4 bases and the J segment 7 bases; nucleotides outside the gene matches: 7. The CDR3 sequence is CASSLTGTVNSPLHF. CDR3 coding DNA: TGTGCCAGCTCACTTACCGGGACAGTGAATTCACCCCTCCACTTT.

CDR3 protein: CATSRDLFLGGRGYGYTF. The CDR3 DNA reads TGTGCCACCAGCAGAGATTTGTTTTTGGGGGGGCGCGGCTATGGCTACACCTTC. V and J are TRBV15 and TRBJ1-2, with D perhaps matching TRBD1 (6 bases). Between the trimmed V and J ends, which lost 0 bases and 4 bases, there was a span of 21 bases. Germline assignment: CDR1 LNHNV and CDR2 YYDKDF (reference sequence). CDR3 length: 18 amino acids.

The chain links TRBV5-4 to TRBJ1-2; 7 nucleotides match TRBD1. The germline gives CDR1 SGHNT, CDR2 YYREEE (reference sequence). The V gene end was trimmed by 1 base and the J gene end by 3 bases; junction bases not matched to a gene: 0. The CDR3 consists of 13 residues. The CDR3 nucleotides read TGTGCCAGCAGCTTGACAGGGGACTATGGCTACACCTTC. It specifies CASSLTGDYGYTF.

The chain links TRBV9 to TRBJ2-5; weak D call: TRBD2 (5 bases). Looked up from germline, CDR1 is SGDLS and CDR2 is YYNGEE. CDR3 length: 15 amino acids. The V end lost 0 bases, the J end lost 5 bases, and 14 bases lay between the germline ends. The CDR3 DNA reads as TGTGCCAGCAGCGTAGGGACTGCCTCCCCGGAGACCCAGTACTTC. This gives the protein CASSVGTASPETQYF.

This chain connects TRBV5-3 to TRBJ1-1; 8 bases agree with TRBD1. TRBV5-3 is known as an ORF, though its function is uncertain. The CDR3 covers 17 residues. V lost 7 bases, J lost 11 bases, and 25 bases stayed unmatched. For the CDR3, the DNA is TGTGCCAGACCCCACACGGGACTGAGACAGGGGAGGGCTAAGGCTTTCTTT. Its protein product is CARPHTGLRQGRAKAFF.

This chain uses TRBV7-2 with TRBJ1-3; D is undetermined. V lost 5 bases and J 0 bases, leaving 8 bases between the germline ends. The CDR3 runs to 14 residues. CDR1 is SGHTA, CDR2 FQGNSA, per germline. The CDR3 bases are TGTGCCAGCAGCCCCGGGATCTCTGGAAACACCATATATTTT. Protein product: CASSPGISGNTIYF. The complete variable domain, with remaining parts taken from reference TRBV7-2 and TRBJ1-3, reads GAGVSQSPSNKVTEKGKDVELRCDPISGHTALYWYRQSLGQGLEFLIYFQGNSAPDKSGLPSDRFSAERTGGSVSTLTIQRTQQEDSAVYLCASSPGISGNTIYFGEGSWLTVV.

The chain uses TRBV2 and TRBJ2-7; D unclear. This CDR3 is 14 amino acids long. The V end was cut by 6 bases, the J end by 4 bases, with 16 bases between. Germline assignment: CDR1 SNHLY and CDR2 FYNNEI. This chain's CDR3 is CASSRQSLTYEQYF. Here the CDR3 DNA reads TGTGCCAGCAGCCGCCAATCTCTGACATACGAGCAGTACTTC.

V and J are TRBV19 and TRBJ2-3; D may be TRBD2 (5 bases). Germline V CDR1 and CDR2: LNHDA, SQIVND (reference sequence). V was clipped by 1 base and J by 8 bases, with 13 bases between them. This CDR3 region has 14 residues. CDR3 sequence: CASSIGGFGSTQYF. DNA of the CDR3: TGTGCCAGTAGTATAGGGGGTTTTGGGAGTACGCAGTATTTT. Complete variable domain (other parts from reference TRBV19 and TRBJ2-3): DGGITQSPKYLFRKEGQNVTLSCEQNLNHDAMYWYRQDPGQGLRLIYYSQIVNDFQKGDIAEGYSVSREKKESFPLTVTSAQKNPTAFYLCASSIGGFGSTQYFGPGTRLTVL.

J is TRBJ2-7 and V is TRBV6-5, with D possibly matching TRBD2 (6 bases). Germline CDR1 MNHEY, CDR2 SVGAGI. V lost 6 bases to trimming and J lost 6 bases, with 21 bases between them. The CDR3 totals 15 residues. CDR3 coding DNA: TGTGCCAGCAGGGAGACGGAGGGTAGAGTGGGCGAGCAGTACTTC. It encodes CASRETEGRVGEQYF.

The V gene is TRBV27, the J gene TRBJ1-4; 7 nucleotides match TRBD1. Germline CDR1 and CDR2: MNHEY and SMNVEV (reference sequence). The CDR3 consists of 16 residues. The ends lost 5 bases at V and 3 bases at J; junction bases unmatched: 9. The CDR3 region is CASSPSQDRPNEKLFF. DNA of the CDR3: TGTGCCAGCAGTCCCTCCCAGGACAGGCCTAATGAAAAACTGTTTTTT.

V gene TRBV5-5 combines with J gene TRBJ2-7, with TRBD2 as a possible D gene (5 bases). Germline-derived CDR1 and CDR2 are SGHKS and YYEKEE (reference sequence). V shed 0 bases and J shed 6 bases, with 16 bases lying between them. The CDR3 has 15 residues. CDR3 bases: TGTGCCAGCAGCTTGGGCGGGCTGTCCGACTCCGAGCAGTACTTC. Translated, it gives CASSLGGLSDSEQYF.

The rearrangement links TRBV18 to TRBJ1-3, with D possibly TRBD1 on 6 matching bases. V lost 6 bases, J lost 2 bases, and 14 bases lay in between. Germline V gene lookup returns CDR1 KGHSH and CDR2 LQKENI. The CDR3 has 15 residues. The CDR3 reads CASSSSTGPGNTIYF. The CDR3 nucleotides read TGTGCCAGCTCTTCCTCGACAGGCCCTGGAAACACCATATATTTT.

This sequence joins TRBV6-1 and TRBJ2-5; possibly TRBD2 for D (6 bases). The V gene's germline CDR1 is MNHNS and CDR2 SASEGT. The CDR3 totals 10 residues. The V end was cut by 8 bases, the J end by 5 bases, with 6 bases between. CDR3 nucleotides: TGTGCCAGCCGGGAGGAGACCCAGTACTTC. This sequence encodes CASREETQYF.

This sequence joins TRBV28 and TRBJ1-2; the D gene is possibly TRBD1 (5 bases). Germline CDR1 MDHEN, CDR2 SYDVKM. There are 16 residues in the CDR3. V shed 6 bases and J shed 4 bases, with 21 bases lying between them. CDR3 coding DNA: TGTGCCAGCAGGGGACCGGGAGAGAAATCCTTCTATGGCTACACCTTC. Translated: CASRGPGEKSFYGYTF.

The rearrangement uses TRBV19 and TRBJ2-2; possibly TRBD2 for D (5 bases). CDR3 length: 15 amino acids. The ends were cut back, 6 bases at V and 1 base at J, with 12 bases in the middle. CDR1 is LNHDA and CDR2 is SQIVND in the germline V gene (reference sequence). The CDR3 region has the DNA TGTGCCAGTAGGGGTCGGGAAGTGAACACCGGGGAGCTGTTTTTT. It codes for CASRGREVNTGELFF.

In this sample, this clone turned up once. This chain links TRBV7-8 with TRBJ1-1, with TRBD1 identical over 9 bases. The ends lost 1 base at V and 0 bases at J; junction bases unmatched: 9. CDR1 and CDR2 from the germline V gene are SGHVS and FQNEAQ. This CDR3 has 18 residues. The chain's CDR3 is CASSLVGTGLGMNTEAFF. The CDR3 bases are TGTGCCAGCAGCTTAGTGGGGACAGGGTTAGGGATGAACACTGAAGCTTTCTTT.

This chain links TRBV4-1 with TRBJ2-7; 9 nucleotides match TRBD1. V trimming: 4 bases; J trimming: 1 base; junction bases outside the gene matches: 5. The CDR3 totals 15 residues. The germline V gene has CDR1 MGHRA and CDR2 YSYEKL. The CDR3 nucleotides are TGCGCCAGCAGCCTAACCGGACAGGGGTCCTACGAGCAGTACTTC. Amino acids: CASSLTGQGSYEQYF.